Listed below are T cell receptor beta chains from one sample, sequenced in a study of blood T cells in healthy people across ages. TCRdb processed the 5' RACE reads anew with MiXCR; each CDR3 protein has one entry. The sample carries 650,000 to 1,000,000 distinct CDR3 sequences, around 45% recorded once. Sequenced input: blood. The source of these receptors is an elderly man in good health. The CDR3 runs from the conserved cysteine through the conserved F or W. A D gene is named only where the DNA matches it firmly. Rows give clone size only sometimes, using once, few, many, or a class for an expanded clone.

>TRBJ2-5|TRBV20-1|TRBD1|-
TGCAGTGCTCCCCCTGGACAGGCTCCGCAAGAGACCCAGTACTTC
CSAPPGQAPQETQYF
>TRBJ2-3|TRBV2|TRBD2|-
TGTGCCATCACCGGGAGCGGGAGGCCCACAGATACGCAGTATTTT
CAITGSGRPTDTQYF
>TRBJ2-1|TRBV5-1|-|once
TGCGCCAGCAGCTTGGTTACAGGGCGAGATGAGCAGTTCTTC
CASSLVTGRDEQFF
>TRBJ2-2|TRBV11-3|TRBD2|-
TGTGCCAGCAGCCCCCGGGAGCTAGCGGGAGCATCCGGGGAGCTGTTTTTT
CASSPRELAGASGELFF
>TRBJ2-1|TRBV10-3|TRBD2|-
TGTGCCAGTACCGGGACTAGCGGGAGGGCCACCTACAATGAGCAGTTCTTC
CASTGTSGRATYNEQFF
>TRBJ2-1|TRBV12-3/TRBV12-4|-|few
TGTGCCAGCAGTTTAGAGGGACTCGGGAATGGGCAGTTCTTC
CASSLEGLGNGQFF
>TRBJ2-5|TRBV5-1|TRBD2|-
TGCGCCAGCAGCTCGTCGGGAGGCCTCGGGAAGACCCAGTACTTC
CASSSSGGLGKTQYF
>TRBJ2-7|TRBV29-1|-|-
TGCAGCGTCCTATCTGGTTCAGGGGTCTACGAGCAGTACTTC
CSVLSGSGVYEQYF
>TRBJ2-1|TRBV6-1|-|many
TGTGCCAGCAGGGACGGAGGGCCCAACAATGAGCAGTTCTTC
CASRDGGPNNEQFF
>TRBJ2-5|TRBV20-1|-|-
TGCAGTGCTAGGACTGTCACAGAGGCCCAGTACTTC
CSARTVTEAQYF
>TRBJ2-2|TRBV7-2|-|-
TGTGCCAGCAGCTTACGTCGAACCACCGGGGAGCTGTTTTTT
CASSLRRTTGELFF
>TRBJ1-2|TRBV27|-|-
TGTGCCAGCAGGGGGGACGGCAAGAACTATGGCTACACCTTC
CASRGDGKNYGYTF
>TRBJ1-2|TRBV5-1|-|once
TGCGCCAGCAGCCAAAGGGGGGACTACGGCTACACCTTC
CASSQRGDYGYTF
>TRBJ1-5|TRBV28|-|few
TGTGCCAGCAAGTGGTCGAACAATCAGCCCCAGCATTTT
CASKWSNNQPQHF
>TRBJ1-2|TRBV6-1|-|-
TGTGCCAGCAGAGCTGGACAGACGACTACCTATGGCTACACCTTC
CASRAGQTTTYGYTF
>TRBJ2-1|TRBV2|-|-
TGTGCCAGCAATGGGAGAACTAGTGTCAATGAGCAGTTCTTC
CASNGRTSVNEQFF
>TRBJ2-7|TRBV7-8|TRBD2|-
TGTGCCAGCGCCGAGGGCAGCGGGAGGGACGAGCAGTACTTC
CASAEGSGRDEQYF
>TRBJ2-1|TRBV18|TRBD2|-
TGTGCCAGCTCACCACGCGCCCCGGGACTAGCGGGGGGTACCTACAATGAGCAGTTCTTC
CASSPRAPGLAGGTYNEQFF
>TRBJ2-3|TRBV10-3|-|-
TGTGCCATCACCGGTGTGGGGACAGATACGCAGTATTTT
CAITGVGTDTQYF
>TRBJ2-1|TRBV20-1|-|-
TGCAGTGCTCAGGACCTCACGGGGCAGTTCTTC
CSAQDLTGQFF
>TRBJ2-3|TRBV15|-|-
TGTGCCACCAGCAGAGATAGGGCCGGAACCACAGATACGCAGTATTTT
CATSRDRAGTTDTQYF
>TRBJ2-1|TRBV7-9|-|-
TGTGCCAGCAGCTCCCTTACTAGGCCAGGCAATGAGCAGTTCTTC
CASSSLTRPGNEQFF
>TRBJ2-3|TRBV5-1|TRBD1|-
TGCGCCAGCTCGGGACAGGGGGCCGGAGATACGCAGTATTTT
CASSGQGAGDTQYF
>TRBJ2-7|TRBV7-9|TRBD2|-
TGTGCCAGCAGCTCCCGAGGACTAGCGGAGAGATACGAGCAGTACTTC
CASSSRGLAERYEQYF
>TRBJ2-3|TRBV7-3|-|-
TGTGCCAGCAGCTCCCCTAGCGACTCCACAGATACGCAGTATTTT
CASSSPSDSTDTQYF
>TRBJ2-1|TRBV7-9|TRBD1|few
TGTGCCAGCAGCGCGGACAGGCTCAATGAGCAGTTCTTC
CASSADRLNEQFF